The clone carrying this T cell receptor (beta chain) has just a few counts. Antigen: not known. TCR beta CDR3 regions were amplified from RNA. The HTBI primer set served for first-round RT-PCR of the TCR CDR3. Using its own MiXCR run on the multiplex PCR reads, TCRdb lists one record per CDR3 protein. The table records more than 550,000 distinct CDR3 sequences, about 45% of them present only once. The CDR3 consists of 15 residues. Between the trimmed V and J ends, which lost 6 bases and 0 bases, there was a span of 14 bases. Per germline, CDR1 MGHDK and CDR2 SYGVNS. The data belong to a study of T cells in Graves' hyperthyroidism and ophthalmopathy. Findings and caveats of the study: For ophthalmopathy, model prediction preceded onset by a median around 7 months.

Patients having uncontrolled infection, another autoimmune disease, pregnancy or lactation were not included. Diagnosis rested on symptoms, serum thyroxine and TRAb, thyroid ultrasound, and orbital computed tomography. Sequenced input: peripheral blood or thyroid tissue (not recorded which). The V gene is TRBV25-1, the J gene TRBJ1-1; D not certain. The sequence derives from an adult man with Graves' disease, either hyperthyroidism or ophthalmopathy (not recorded which). The CDR3 coding sequence is TGTGCCAGCAGCCTCGGGATAGCGGTGAACACTGAAGCTTTCTTT. As protein: CASSLGIAVNTEAFF.